One sample yielded the 11 T cell receptor beta chains listed below, sequenced in a study of blood T cell repertoires in COVID-19 (dated by TCRdb to 2018 to 2020). The library was built by means of the immunoSEQ multiplex PCR assay. TCRdb limited this immuneACCESS table to in-frame rearrangements with V and J called. A share of clones is missing; checked studies link under half to unresolved V genes, and the rest is unexplained. A total of some 180,000 clones appear in this sample, 85% to 90% of them only once. In total, the top ten clones hold roughly 25% of the sample. Input material: PBMCs or T cells enriched from blood (not recorded which). These receptors originate from a woman in her thirties or forties in a cohort exposed to, infected with or recovered from COVID-19 (not recorded which).

This chain links TRBV11-2 with TRBJ2-1, with TRBD1 identical over 8 bases. V shed 3 bases, J shed 10 bases, and the junction held 8 bases outside the gene matches. CDR1 SGHAT and CDR2 FQNNGV come from the germline V gene. The CDR3 runs 14 residues. The DNA for the CDR3 is TGTGCCAGCAGCTTTGACAGGGGAAGCAGGGAGCAGTTCTTC. Protein sequence: CASSFDRGSREQFF.

V is TRBV4-1 and J is TRBJ1-4; D call uncertain. Trimming stripped 0 bases from V and 11 bases from J, with 16 bases between. This CDR3 has 15 residues. Looked up from germline, CDR1 is MGHRA and CDR2 is YSYEKL. The CDR3 DNA follows: TGCGCCAGCAGCCAAGATGTACACGGGGTCGAGAAACTGTTTTTT. Translated: CASSQDVHGVEKLFF.

This chain joins TRBV5-1 and TRBJ2-7, with 9 bases fitting TRBD1. CDR1 SGHRS and CDR2 YFSETQ come from the germline V gene. V lost 0 bases to trimming and J lost 3 bases; unmatched junction nucleotides: 7. CDR3 length equals 16 residues. CDR3 amino acids: CASSLAPGQGIYEQYF. CDR3 DNA: TGCGCCAGCAGCTTGGCGCCGGGACAGGGTATCTACGAGCAGTACTTC.

The rearrangement joins TRBV6-5 to TRBJ2-7; maybe TRBD2 (5 bases). In germline, CDR1 is MNHEY, CDR2 SVGAGI. The CDR3 spans 14 residues. V lost 9 bases to trimming and J lost 1 base, with 16 bases between them. The CDR3 DNA reads TGTGCCAGTACCTCCCACGGCGGGTCCTACGAGCAGTACTTC. Translated: CASTSHGGSYEQYF.

The chain combines TRBV30 with TRBJ1-4; 9 nucleotides line up with TRBD1. The junction had 8 bases not matched to a gene; V was cut back by 6 bases and J by 0 bases. The CDR3 totals 16 residues. Germline V gene sequence: CDR1 GTSNPN, CDR2 SVGIG (reference sequence). The CDR3 spells CACKDRGPATNEKLFF. CDR3 nucleotides: TGTGCCTGTAAGGACAGGGGACCTGCAACTAATGAAAAACTGTTTTTT.

The table lists this clone with a count of one. The V and J genes are TRBV2 and TRBJ1-5, with D possibly TRBD1 on 5 matching bases. The CDR3 runs 16 residues. Trimming took off 8 bases at V and 0 bases at J, with 17 bases between the two ends. Germline-derived CDR1 and CDR2 are SNHLY and FYNNEI. The CDR3 loop reads CASGGVRTASNQPQHF. DNA for the CDR3: TGTGCCAGCGGGGGGGTGCGGACGGCTAGCAATCAGCCCCAGCATTTT.

This clone has a single count. The rearrangement joins TRBV7-9 to TRBJ2-7; D is perhaps TRBD1 (6 bases). CDR1 and CDR2 from the germline V gene are SEHNR and FQNEAQ (reference sequence). The V gene lost 6 bases and the J gene lost 7 bases, with 22 bases spanning the gap. This CDR3 has 15 amino acids. The chain's CDR3 is CASSRENRALGEQYF. The CDR3 DNA is TGTGCCAGCAGTAGAGAAAACAGGGCCTTGGGAGAGCAGTACTTC. Combining the CDR3 with reference TRBV7-9 and TRBJ2-7 gives the whole variable domain DTGVSQNPRHKITKRGQNVTFRCDPISEHNRLYWYRQTLGQGPEFLTYFQNEAQLEKSRLLSDRFSAERPKGSFSTLEIQRTEQGDSAMYLCASSRENRALGEQYFGPGTRLTVT.

The V and J genes are TRBV29-1 and TRBJ2-1, with 7 bases identical to TRBD2. The CDR3 has 18 residues. Germline CDR1 reads SQVTM; CDR2 reads ANQGSEA. V lost 4 bases and J lost 4; bases outside the gene matches: 19. CDR3 bases: TGCAGCGTTGTCTTGGGACTACCCAAACCGGGGGGTTACAATGAGCAGTTCTTC. Translation gives CSVVLGLPKPGGYNEQFF.

V gene TRBV19 combines with J gene TRBJ2-3; 7 bases line up with TRBD1. V shed 8 bases, J shed 0 bases, and the junction held 2 bases outside the gene matches. The CDR3 length is 13 residues. The germline V gene has CDR1 LNHDA and CDR2 SQIVND (reference sequence). The DNA of the CDR3 is TGTGCCAGTCGGGACAGAAGCACAGATACGCAGTATTTT. This codes for CASRDRSTDTQYF.

The chain employs TRBV28 and TRBJ1-1; possibly TRBD1 for D (6 bases). The germline V gene has CDR1 MDHEN and CDR2 SYDVKM. The CDR3 consists of 15 residues. V lost 7 bases and J lost 1, with 16 bases in between. The CDR3 sequence: CASKQPGHGNTEAFF. The DNA for the CDR3 is TGTGCCAGCAAACAACCGGGACATGGGAACACTGAAGCTTTCTTT.

The gene calls are TRBV11-2 and TRBJ2-2, with D possibly TRBD2 on 6 matching bases. The CDR3 contains 18 residues. The V gene's germline CDR1 is SGHAT and CDR2 FQNNGV. The germline V and J ends were trimmed by 5 bases and 1 base, with 20 bases remaining between them. This chain's CDR3 is CASSLRTVEGRNTGELFF. CDR3 bases: TGTGCCAGCAGCCTACGGACGGTGGAGGGCAGGAACACCGGGGAGCTGTTTTTT.